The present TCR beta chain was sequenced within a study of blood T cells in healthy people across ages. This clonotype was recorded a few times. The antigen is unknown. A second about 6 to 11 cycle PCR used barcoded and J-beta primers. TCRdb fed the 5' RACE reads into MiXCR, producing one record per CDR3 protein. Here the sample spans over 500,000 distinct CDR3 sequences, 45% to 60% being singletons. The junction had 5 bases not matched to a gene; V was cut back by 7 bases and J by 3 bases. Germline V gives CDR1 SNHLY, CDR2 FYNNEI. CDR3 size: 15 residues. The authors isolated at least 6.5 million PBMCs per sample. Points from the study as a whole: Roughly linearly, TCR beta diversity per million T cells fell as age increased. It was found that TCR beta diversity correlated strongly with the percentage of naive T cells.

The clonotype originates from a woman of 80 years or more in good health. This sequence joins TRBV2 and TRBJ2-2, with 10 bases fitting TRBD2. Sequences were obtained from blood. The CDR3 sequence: CASMQREGYTGELFF. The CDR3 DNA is TGTGCCAGCATGCAGCGGGAGGGCTACACCGGGGAGCTGTTTTTT.